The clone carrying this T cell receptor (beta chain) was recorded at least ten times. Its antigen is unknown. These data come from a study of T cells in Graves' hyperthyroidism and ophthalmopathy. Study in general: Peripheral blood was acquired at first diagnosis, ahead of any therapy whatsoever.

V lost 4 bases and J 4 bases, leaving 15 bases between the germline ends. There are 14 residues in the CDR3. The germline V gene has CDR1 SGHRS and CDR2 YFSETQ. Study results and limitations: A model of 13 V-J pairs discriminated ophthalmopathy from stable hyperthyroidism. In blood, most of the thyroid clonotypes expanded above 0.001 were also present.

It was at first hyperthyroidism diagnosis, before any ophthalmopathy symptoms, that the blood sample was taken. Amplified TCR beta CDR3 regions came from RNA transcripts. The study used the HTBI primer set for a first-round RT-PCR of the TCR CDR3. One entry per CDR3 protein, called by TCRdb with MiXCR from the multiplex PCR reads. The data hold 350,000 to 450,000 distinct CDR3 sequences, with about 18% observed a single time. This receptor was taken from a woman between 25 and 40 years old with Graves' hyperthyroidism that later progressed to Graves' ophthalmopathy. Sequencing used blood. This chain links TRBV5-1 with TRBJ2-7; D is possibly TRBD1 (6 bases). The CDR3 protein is CASSPTGSNYEQYF. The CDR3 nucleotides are TGCGCCAGCAGCCCTACAGGGAGTAATTACGAGCAGTACTTC.